This T cell receptor (beta chain) was identified in a study of OX40 agonist ivuxolimab in advanced cancers. Whole-study findings and limits: At 0.1 to 3.0 mg/kg and by week 6, CD4+ and CD8+ T cells in the blood had expanded clonally.

About this clone: What it binds is not known.

This CDR3 comprises 14 residues. Trimming stripped 4 bases from V and 0 bases from J, with 8 bases between. Germline CDR1 reads MNHEY; CDR2 reads SVGAGI. TCRdb's table, derived via immunoSEQ multiplex PCR, lists solely in-frame clones and lacks some. The sample includes roughly 100,000 clones, around 90% of them seen just once. This TCR derives from an adult with an advanced solid tumor such as melanoma, head and neck, liver or kidney cancer. This chain uses TRBV6-5 with TRBJ2-3; D unresolved. Sequences were derived from CD4+ or CD8+ T cells sorted from blood, sampled in a trial of the OX40 agonist ivuxolimab. CDR3 sequence: CASSWTTSTDTQYF. CDR3 DNA: TGTGCCAGCAGTTGGACCACTAGCACAGATACGCAGTATTTT.